This passage covers 10 T cell receptor beta chains from one sample sequenced in a study of T cell responses to AZD1222 COVID-19 vaccine. TCRdb's copy holds only in-frame clones and misses some; the assay was immunoSEQ multiplex PCR. This table has approximately 69,000 clones, approximately 82% appearing once. The specimen comprised peripheral blood, sampled 28 days after the second AZD1222 dose. The origin of the receptors is an adult who received the AZD1222 COVID-19 vaccine.

V usage is TRBV19 and J usage is TRBJ1-2; 8 bases line up with TRBD1. Germline lookup yields CDR1 LNHDA and CDR2 SQIVND (reference sequence). The trim removed 7 bases at V and 4 bases at J, leaving 5 bases unmatched. The CDR3 loop spans 13 amino acids. The chain's CDR3 is CASKGTGSYGYTF. Here the CDR3 DNA reads TGTGCCAGTAAGGGGACAGGTAGCTATGGCTACACCTTC. The entire variable domain, with the rest obtained from reference TRBV19 and TRBJ1-2, is as follows: DGGITQSPKYLFRKEGQNVTLSCEQNLNHDAMYWYRQDPGQGLRLIYYSQIVNDFQKGDIAEGYSVSREKKESFPLTVTSAQKNPTAFYLCASKGTGSYGYTFGSGTRLTVV.

The genes are TRBV11-3 and TRBJ2-5; D not resolved. This CDR3 is built from 11 residues. Between the trimmed V and J ends, which lost 5 bases and 5 bases, there was a span of 6 bases. Germline-derived CDR1 and CDR2 are SGHNT and YENEEA. CDR3 protein: CASSKQETQYF. The CDR3 DNA sequence: TGTGCCAGCAGCAAGCAGGAGACCCAGTACTTC.

This clone occurred a few times. The CDR3 is CASSQVQSTSGNTIYF. The DNA for the CDR3 is TGTGCCAGCAGCCAAGTACAGTCTACCTCTGGAAACACCATATATTTT. The chain has TRBV3-1 (or the pseudogene TRBV3-2) and TRBJ1-3, with no clear D. Germline V gives CDR1 LGHDT, CDR2 YNNKEL (reference sequence). V lost 1 base to trimming and J lost 0 bases, with 10 bases between them. The CDR3 contains 16 residues.

The chain has TRBV5-4 and TRBJ1-2; 9 positions agree with TRBD1. J gave up 6 bases and V 2 bases, and 8 bases lay outside the gene matches. The length of the CDR3 is 15 residues. Germline V CDR1 and CDR2: SGHNT, YYREEE (reference sequence). The CDR3 region has the DNA TGTGCCAGCAGCTTAGGGTGGGACAGGGCCGATGGCTACACCTTC. This sequence encodes CASSLGWDRADGYTF.

The genes are TRBV30 and TRBJ2-7, with D perhaps given as TRBD1 or TRBD2 (6 bases each). This CDR3 comprises 14 residues. The germline gives CDR1 GTSNPN, CDR2 SVGIG (reference sequence). V lost 0 bases, J lost 4 bases, and 13 bases lay in between. CDR3 amino acids: CAWSVVGGGYEQYF. DNA for the CDR3: TGTGCCTGGAGTGTAGTGGGGGGCGGGTACGAGCAGTACTTC.

V is TRBV6-5 and J is TRBJ2-7, with D possibly matching TRBD2 (6 bases). Between the trimmed V and J ends, which lost 8 bases and 4 bases, there was a span of 15 bases. In germline, CDR1 is MNHEY, CDR2 SVGAGI. The CDR3 sequence is 13 residues long. CDR3 coding DNA: TGTGCCAGCGATGTGACTAGTGGGTACGAGCAGTACTTC. Translation: CASDVTSGYEQYF.

The chain has TRBV3-1 (or the pseudogene TRBV3-2) and TRBJ2-1; D gene uncertain. The CDR3 length is 14 residues. Looked up from germline, CDR1 is LGHDT and CDR2 is YNNKEL (reference sequence). V lost 2 bases and J lost 3, with 8 bases in between. The CDR3 protein is CASSQPPDYNEQFF. CDR3 DNA: TGTGCCAGCAGCCAACCTCCAGACTACAATGAGCAGTTCTTC.

The chain employs TRBV19 and TRBJ2-2; D unclear. Between the trimmed V and J ends, which lost 4 bases and 0 bases, there was a span of 3 bases. CDR3 size: 13 residues. Germline V gene sequence: CDR1 LNHDA, CDR2 SQIVND (reference sequence). CDR3 in amino acids: CASSTTNTGELFF. CDR3 bases: TGTGCCAGTAGTACAACGAACACCGGGGAGCTGTTTTTT.

The J gene is TRBJ2-3, the V gene TRBV6-4, with unresolved D. The CDR3 is 13 amino acids. V was pared by 3 bases and J by 2 bases, with 6 bases between. CDR1 is MRHNA, CDR2 SNTAGT, per germline. CDR3 coding DNA: TGTGCCAGCAGTGAGGTTTCCACAGATACGCAGTATTTT. It specifies CASSEVSTDTQYF.

The V and J genes are TRBV3-1 (or the pseudogene TRBV3-2) and TRBJ2-4; no clear D. Trimming pared 1 base from V and 3 bases from J, leaving 13 bases between. This CDR3 region has 16 residues. The germline gives CDR1 LGHDT, CDR2 YNNKEL (reference sequence). DNA for the CDR3: TGTGCCAGCAGCCAAGTTTTCCCGGAAAGCAAAAACATTCAGTACTTC. This translates into CASSQVFPESKNIQYF.